The text below deals with one T cell receptor (beta chain). The source of the sample is a study of blood T cell repertoires in COVID-19. Original data processing: Reference gene primer amplification gave estimated nucleated cell counts. Produced via immunoSEQ multiplex PCR; TCRdb's table is partial and in-frame only. V, J and clone size were drawn from that table, and D and trimming were deduced from the DNA. The sample has fewer than 350,000 clones, roughly 90% seen once. V was clipped by 4 bases and J by 5 bases, with 9 bases between them. In germline, CDR1 is SGHDT, CDR2 YYEEEE. The CDR3 contains 12 residues.

This TCR was sampled from a woman in her 30s who had been exposed to COVID-19. The chain joins TRBV5-6 to TRBJ1-2; the D is unclear. Sample: PBMCs or T cells enriched from blood (not recorded which). The CDR3 nucleotides read TGTGCCAGCAGCCTTTCCGGTTATGGCTACACCTTC. It codes for CASSLSGYGYTF.